Below are 31 T cell receptor beta chains sequenced from a single sample in a study of HIV-infected patients and healthy controls. Reverse transcription used around 500 ng RNA and constant-region primers for alpha and beta. Using multiplexing indices, alpha and beta chain libraries were generated apart by chain-specific third strand synthesis. TCRdb re-called the 5' RACE reads with MiXCR, one entry per CDR3 protein. The data hold 3,500 to 5,500 distinct CDR3 sequences, with less than 9.5% observed a single time. No cell fractionation was done, so the repertoire covers all unsorted peripheral blood T cells. Sequences were derived from blood, sampled before antiretroviral therapy. Receptors originate from an adult with HIV infection.

As DNA, the CDR3 is TGTGCCAGTAGTATAGATTACCAGGGGTCCTACGAGCAGTACTTC. Protein sequence: CASSIDYQGSYEQYF. The V gene is TRBV19, the J gene TRBJ2-7; a possible D gene is TRBD1 (6 bases). The germline gives CDR1 LNHDA, CDR2 SQIVND (reference sequence). The CDR3 spans 15 residues. Trimming left V 0 bases short and J 1 base short, with 10 bases between.

Within the sample, this clonotype is medium-sized (0.01 to 0.1%). This CDR3 reads CASSLNRRVLGEQYF. The CDR3 DNA is TGCGCCAGCAGTCTAAACCGACGGGTCCTGGGCGAGCAGTACTTC. The chain is built from TRBV23-1 and TRBJ2-7; D not certain. TRBV23-1 is flagged as an ORF with uncertain function. Trimming cost V 4 bases and J 6 bases, with 19 bases left between them. The CDR3 extends over 15 amino acids.

Sample share makes this clonotype medium-sized. V is TRBV6-7 and J is TRBJ1-5, with D unclear. TRBV6-7 is an open reading frame whose function is uncertain. Trimming removed 0 bases from V and 9 bases from J, with 30 bases in between. The CDR3 consists of 20 residues. The CDR3 DNA follows: TGTGCCAGCAGTTACTCGGTGGAGGGCTGGAAGGATTTAAGGTTGTTGCCCCAGCATTTT. Its translation is CASSYSVEGWKDLRLLPQHF.

This clonotype is medium-sized in the sample. The gene calls are TRBV27 and TRBJ1-3, with a tentative D call TRBD1 (6 bases). Deletions cut 6 bases from V and 2 bases from J, with 14 bases between. Germline CDR1 is MNHEY and CDR2 is SMNVEV (reference sequence). The CDR3 runs to 15 residues. CDR3 loop: CASRQQGSAGNTIYF. DNA of the CDR3: TGTGCCAGCAGGCAGCAGGGGAGCGCTGGAAACACCATATATTTT.

This clonotype was counted many times. The chain is built from TRBV14 and TRBJ2-1, with D possibly matching TRBD2 (6 bases). Trimming pared 6 bases from V and 6 bases from J, leaving 15 bases between. The CDR3 has 14 amino acids. In germline, CDR1 is SGHDN, CDR2 FVKESK. This chain's CDR3 is CASRPWTTSNEQFF. In DNA form, the CDR3 reads TGTGCCAGCAGACCATGGACTACGAGCAATGAGCAGTTCTTC.

This clonotype turned up a few times. The chain employs TRBV19 and TRBJ1-2, with D uncertain. Germline-derived CDR1 and CDR2 are LNHDA and SQIVND (reference sequence). CDR3 length: 14 amino acids. Trimming removed 3 bases from V and 6 bases from J, with 14 bases in between. CDR3 DNA sequence: TGTGCCAGTAGTATTTCGCGGGTGCCGGATGGCTACACCTTC. It encodes CASSISRVPDGYTF.

The chain has TRBV28 and TRBJ2-3; tentative D call: TRBD1 (7 bases). V was pared by 5 bases and J by 6 bases, with 15 bases between. The CDR3 consists of 14 residues. Germline V gene sequence: CDR1 MDHEN, CDR2 SYDVKM. DNA for the CDR3: TGTGCCAGCAGTCCAGGGGGGCGCCGGGATACGCAGTATTTT. This encodes CASSPGGRRDTQYF. Supplemented by reference TRBV28 and TRBJ2-3, the full variable domain reads DVKVTQSSRYLVKRTGEKVFLECVQDMDHENMFWYRQDPGLGLRLIYFSYDVKMKEKGDIPEGYSVSREKKERFSLILESASTNQTSMYLCASSPGGRRDTQYFGPGTRLTVL.

This clonotype has only a few counts. The rearrangement uses TRBV19 and TRBJ2-1; the D gene is possibly TRBD1 (6 bases). CDR1 is LNHDA and CDR2 is SQIVND in the germline V gene (reference sequence). V shed 4 bases and J shed 9 bases, with 16 bases lying between them. The length of the CDR3 is 14 residues. CDR3 region: CASSNRVDTGEQFF. For the CDR3, the DNA is TGTGCCAGTAGTAACAGGGTTGATACGGGTGAGCAGTTCTTC.

This clonotype is medium-sized. The rearrangement links TRBV10-2 to TRBJ2-1, with D perhaps matching TRBD2 (5 bases). Trimming left V 7 bases short and J 6 bases short, with 10 bases between. This CDR3 has 12 residues. Germline V gene data show CDR1 as WSHSY and CDR2 as SAAADI. Here the CDR3 reads CASTLTSNEQFF. CDR3 DNA: TGCGCCAGCACCCTCACTAGCAATGAGCAGTTCTTC.

The J gene is TRBJ1-2, the V gene TRBV11-2; D is unclear. This CDR3 is 14 amino acids long. Trimming removed 5 bases from V and 0 bases from J, with 10 bases in between. Germline-derived CDR1 and CDR2 are SGHAT and FQNNGV. CDR3 sequence (DNA): TGTGCCAGCAGCCCGTCGGCTTCTAACTATGGCTACACCTTC. This encodes CASSPSASNYGYTF.

This clonotype is medium-sized within its sample. The chain couples TRBV24-1 to TRBJ1-5; maybe TRBD1 (5 bases). CDR3 size: 14 residues. CDR1 KGHDR and CDR2 SFDVKD come from the germline V gene. V was cut by 9 bases and J by 2 bases, with 13 bases left in between. CDR3 nucleotide sequence: TGTGCCACCGGCCCAGGGAGGGGCAATCAGCCCCAGCATTTT. It encodes CATGPGRGNQPQHF.

The rearrangement links TRBV5-6 to TRBJ2-7, with 10 nucleotides matching TRBD1. Trimming removed 3 bases from V and 0 bases from J; junction bases left unmatched: 6. The germline gives CDR1 SGHDT, CDR2 YYEEEE. The CDR3 has 16 residues. The CDR3, as DNA: TGTGCCAGCAGCTCGCTCCGGGACAGGGGCTCCTACGAGCAGTACTTC. It yields the protein CASSSLRDRGSYEQYF.

Relative to its sample, this clonotype is medium-sized (0.01 to 0.1%). The CDR3, as DNA: TGTGCCAGCAGTACACTCGGAGGGGGTAGGGGAACCGGGGAGCTGTTTTTT. Translating gives CASSTLGGGRGTGELFF. The rearrangement uses TRBV9 and TRBJ2-2; D assignment may be TRBD1 or TRBD2 (6 bases each). The CDR3 has 17 amino acids. Looked up from germline, CDR1 is SGDLS and CDR2 is YYNGEE. The V gene lost 5 bases and the J gene lost 5 bases, with 22 bases spanning the gap.

Judged by abundance, this clonotype is medium-sized. The chain employs TRBV5-1 and TRBJ1-3; 8 nucleotides agree with TRBD1. Trimming at V came to 2 bases and at J to 1 base, leaving 2 bases not matched to a gene. Germline assignment: CDR1 SGHRS and CDR2 YFSETQ. The CDR3 sequence is 15 residues long. The CDR3, as DNA: TGCGCCAGCAGCTTAGACAGGGGTTCTGGAAACACCATATATTTT. Its protein product is CASSLDRGSGNTIYF.

In its sample, this clonotype is medium-sized. The chain has TRBV6-5 and TRBJ2-5, with TRBD2 matching 10 bases. The CDR3 is made up of 16 amino acids. Germline CDR1 MNHEY, CDR2 SVGAGI. Trimming removed 6 bases from V and 3 bases from J; junction bases left unmatched: 10. Written as DNA, the CDR3 is TGTGCCAGCAGCCCTGAAGTAGCGGGAGGAGAAGAGACCCAGTACTTC. Its translation is CASSPEVAGGEETQYF.

V gene TRBV19 combines with J gene TRBJ2-7; 8 bases agree with TRBD1. The CDR3 is 14 amino acids. Germline-derived CDR1 and CDR2 are LNHDA and SQIVND (reference sequence). The ends lost 7 bases at V and 3 bases at J; junction bases unmatched: 8. The CDR3 is CASTPTGGIYEQYF. DNA of the CDR3: TGTGCCAGTACCCCTACAGGGGGAATCTACGAGCAGTACTTC.

V is TRBV28 and J is TRBJ1-3; no clear D gene. Germline V gives CDR1 MDHEN, CDR2 SYDVKM. Trimming left V 6 bases short and J 1 base short, with 4 bases between. CDR3 length: 12 residues. CDR3 nucleotides: TGTGCCAGCAGCAATTCTGGAAACACCATATATTTT. Its translation is CASSNSGNTIYF.

The sample holds many counts of this clonotype. The genes are TRBV6-2 or TRBV6-3 and TRBJ2-7, with D perhaps matching TRBD1 or TRBD2 (5 bases each). The V gene's germline CDR1 is MNHEY and CDR2 SVGEGT. V lost 7 bases and J lost 6, with 10 bases in between. The CDR3 length is 11 residues. DNA of the CDR3: TGTGCCAGCACCCATGGGGGCGAGCAGTACTTC. It is translated as CASTHGGEQYF.

This clonotype was found many times. This sequence joins TRBV7-8 and TRBJ1-2; D possibly corresponds to TRBD1 (5 bases). Germline loops: CDR1 SGHVS, CDR2 FQNEAQ. The CDR3 is 14 residues long. The V end lost 0 bases, the J end lost 2 bases, and 7 bases lay between the germline ends. The CDR3 protein is CASSLARANYGYTF. CDR3 bases: TGTGCCAGCAGCTTAGCCAGGGCCAACTATGGCTACACCTTC. The full variable domain, rest sourced from reference TRBV7-8 and TRBJ1-2, is GAGVSQSPRYKVAKRGQDVALRCDPISGHVSLFWYQQALGQGPEFLTYFQNEAQLDKSGLPSDRFFAERPEGSVSTLKIQRTQQEDSAVYLCASSLARANYGYTFGSGTRLTVV.

This clonotype was recorded at least ten times. The chain joins TRBV15 to TRBJ1-5, with a tentative D call TRBD1 (6 bases). Deletions cut 2 bases from V and 6 bases from J, with 14 bases between. Per germline, CDR1 LNHNV and CDR2 YYDKDF (reference sequence). The CDR3 runs 15 residues. The chain's CDR3 is CATSRRGGFSQPQHF. The CDR3 bases are TGTGCCACCAGCAGAAGGGGGGGATTCAGTCAGCCCCAGCATTTT.

This clonotype was seen more than once but under ten times. The chain uses TRBV3-1 and TRBJ2-2; D remains ambiguous. The CDR3 is 17 residues long. The germline V gene encodes CDR1 LGHDT and CDR2 YNNKEL (reference sequence). Trimming cost V 1 base and J 0 bases, with 12 bases left between them. The CDR3 loop is CASSQALGLANTGELFF. CDR3 coding DNA: TGTGCCAGCAGCCAAGCCCTAGGTCTCGCGAACACCGGGGAGCTGTTTTTT. The full variable domain, rest sourced from reference TRBV3-1 and TRBJ2-2, is DTAVSQTPKYLVTQMGNDKSIKCEQNLGHDTMYWYKQDSKKFLKIMFSYNNKELIINETVPNRFSPKSPDKAHLNLHINSLELGDSAVYFCASSQALGLANTGELFFGEGSRLTVL.

This clonotype was seen at least ten times. The V and J genes are TRBV7-9 and TRBJ2-3, with 11 bases that match TRBD1. The CDR3 runs to 17 residues. CDR1 and CDR2 (germline): SEHNR, FQNEAQ (reference sequence). V trimming: 1 base; J trimming: 1 base; junction bases outside the gene matches: 4. CDR3 residues: CASSLVRTGGGTDTQYF. CDR3 nucleotide sequence: TGTGCCAGCAGCTTAGTCCGGACAGGGGGCGGCACAGATACGCAGTATTTT.

In its sample, this clonotype is medium-sized (0.01 to 0.1%). The chain carries TRBV20-1 and TRBJ2-7; 7 bases agree with TRBD1. CDR1 is DFQATT, CDR2 SNEGSKA, per germline (reference sequence). The CDR3 totals 16 residues. V lost 1 base and J lost 2; bases outside the gene matches: 11. DNA for the CDR3: TGCAGTGCTAGAGTCCCAACAGGGGCCCCGACCTACGAGCAGTACTTC. Translated, it gives CSARVPTGAPTYEQYF.

The V call is TRBV2, the J call TRBJ1-2, with 9 bases identical to TRBD1. V shed 5 bases and J 6 bases; nucleotides not matched to a gene: 7. Per germline, CDR1 SNHLY and CDR2 FYNNEI. The CDR3 has 14 amino acids. The CDR3 region is CASSPDRGRDGYTF. The DNA of the CDR3 is TGTGCCAGCAGTCCGGACAGGGGAAGGGATGGCTACACCTTC.

This clonotype was detected many times. CDR3 DNA: TGTGCCAGCAGTGTACAGGGCGCCAACACTGAAGCTTTCTTT. It translates to CASSVQGANTEAFF. The gene calls are TRBV28 and TRBJ1-1; a weak D match, TRBD1 (6 bases). Germline V CDR1 and CDR2: MDHEN, SYDVKM. Trimming shortened V by 5 bases and J by 2 bases, and 12 bases separated the two germline ends. This CDR3 has 14 amino acids.

This clonotype was recorded at least ten times. V usage is TRBV2 and J usage is TRBJ2-5; 14 bases align to TRBD2. CDR1 and CDR2 from the germline V gene are SNHLY and FYNNEI. This CDR3 region has 15 residues. Losses at the gene ends were 8 bases for V and 4 bases for J; bases not matched to a gene: 6. This CDR3 reads CASGWGLAGVETQYF. The CDR3 coding sequence is TGTGCCAGCGGCTGGGGACTAGCGGGAGTAGAGACCCAGTACTTC.

This clonotype was seen many times. This chain links TRBV5-1 with TRBJ2-7; no firm D call. This CDR3 has 15 residues. V was trimmed by 0 bases and J by 4 bases, leaving 14 bases between them. The germline V gene encodes CDR1 SGHRS and CDR2 YFSETQ. In DNA form, the CDR3 reads TGCGCCAGCAGCTTGGATGGCGGACGCCAGTACGAGCAGTACTTC. Amino acid sequence: CASSLDGGRQYEQYF.

This clonotype is medium-sized in the sample. V usage is TRBV27 and J usage is TRBJ2-2; no clear D. The CDR3 contains 13 residues. Trimming left V 3 bases short and J 6 bases short, with 8 bases between. The germline CDR1 and CDR2 sequences are MNHEY and SMNVEV (reference sequence). The CDR3 DNA is TGTGCCAGCAGTTTCACACTCGCCGGGGAGCTGTTTTTT. Its protein is CASSFTLAGELFF.

This clonotype is medium-sized in the sample. This chain uses TRBV29-1 with TRBJ2-5, with TRBD1 matching over 12 bases. The CDR3 is 13 amino acids. Looked up from germline, CDR1 is SQVTM and CDR2 is ANQGSEA. Trimming at V came to 6 bases and at J to 6 bases, leaving 5 bases not matched to a gene. The CDR3 nucleotides read TGCAGCGTGGGACAGGGGGCAGGAAAGACCCAGTACTTC. Encoded protein: CSVGQGAGKTQYF.

This clonotype is judged medium-sized. V and J are TRBV7-2 and TRBJ2-1; 9 positions agree with TRBD2. Losses at the gene ends were 5 bases for V and 0 bases for J; bases not matched to a gene: 8. The CDR3 covers 17 residues. CDR1 SGHTA and CDR2 FQGNSA come from the germline V gene. The CDR3 protein is CASSAALAGSSYNEQFF. In DNA form, the CDR3 reads TGTGCCAGCAGCGCGGCTCTAGCGGGGAGCTCCTACAATGAGCAGTTCTTC.

This clonotype has a count of ten or more. The rearrangement joins TRBV18 to TRBJ1-1; D uncertain. The CDR3 has 16 residues. Trimming took 3 bases from V and 5 from J, leaving 19 bases between them. CDR1 and CDR2 from the germline V gene are KGHSH and LQKENI. Here the CDR3 DNA reads TGTGCCAGCTCACCCAAGAGTAGAGTGGATGGGACTGAAGCTTTCTTT. Protein sequence: CASSPKSRVDGTEAFF.